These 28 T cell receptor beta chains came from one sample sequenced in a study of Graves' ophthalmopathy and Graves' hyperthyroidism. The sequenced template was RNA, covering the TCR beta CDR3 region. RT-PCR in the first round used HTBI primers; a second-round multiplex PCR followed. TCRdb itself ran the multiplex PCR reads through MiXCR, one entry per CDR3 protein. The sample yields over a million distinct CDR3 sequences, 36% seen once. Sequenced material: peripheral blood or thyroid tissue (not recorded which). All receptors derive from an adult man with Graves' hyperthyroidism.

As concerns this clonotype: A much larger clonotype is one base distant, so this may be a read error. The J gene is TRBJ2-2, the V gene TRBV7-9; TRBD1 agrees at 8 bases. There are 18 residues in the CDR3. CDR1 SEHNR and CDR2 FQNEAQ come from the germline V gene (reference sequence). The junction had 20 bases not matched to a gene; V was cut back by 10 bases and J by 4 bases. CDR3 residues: CANLPGTGLRPSTGELFF. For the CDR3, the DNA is TGTGCCAACCTACCCGGGACAGGCCTACGACCGAGCACCGGGGAGCTGTTTTTT.

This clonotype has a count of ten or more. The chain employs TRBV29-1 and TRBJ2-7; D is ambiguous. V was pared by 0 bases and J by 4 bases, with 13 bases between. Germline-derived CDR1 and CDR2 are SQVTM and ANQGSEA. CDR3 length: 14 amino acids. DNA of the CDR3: TGCAGCGTTGAAGAGTCGCTGGCACCTTACGAGCAGTACTTC. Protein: CSVEESLAPYEQYF.

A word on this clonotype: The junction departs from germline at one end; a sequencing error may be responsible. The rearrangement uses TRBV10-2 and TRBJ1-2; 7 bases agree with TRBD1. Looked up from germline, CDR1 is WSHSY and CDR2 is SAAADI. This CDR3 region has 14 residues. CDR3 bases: TGTGCCAGCAGCACCATACAGGGGCAGTTTGGCTACACCTTC. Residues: CASSTIQGQFGYTF.

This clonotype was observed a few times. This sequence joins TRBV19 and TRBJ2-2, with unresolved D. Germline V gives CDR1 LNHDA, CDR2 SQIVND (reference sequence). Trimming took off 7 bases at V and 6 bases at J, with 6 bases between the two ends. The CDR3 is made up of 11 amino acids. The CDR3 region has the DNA TGTGCCAGTACACGGGCCGGGGAGCTGTTTTTT. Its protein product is CASTRAGELFF.

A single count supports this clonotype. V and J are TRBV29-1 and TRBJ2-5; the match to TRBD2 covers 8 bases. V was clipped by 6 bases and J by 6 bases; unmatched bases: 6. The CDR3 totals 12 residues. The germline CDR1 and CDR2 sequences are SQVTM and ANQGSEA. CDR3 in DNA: TGCAGCGTCGGGGGGGCCGTGAAGACCCAGTACTTC. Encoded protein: CSVGGAVKTQYF.

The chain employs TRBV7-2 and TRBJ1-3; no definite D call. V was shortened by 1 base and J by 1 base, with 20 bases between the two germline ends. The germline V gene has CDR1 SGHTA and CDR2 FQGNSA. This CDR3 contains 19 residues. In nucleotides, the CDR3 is TGTGCCAGCAGCTTAGGAAATATGGTGGGAAGACGGTCTGGAAACACCATATATTTT. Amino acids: CASSLGNMVGRRSGNTIYF. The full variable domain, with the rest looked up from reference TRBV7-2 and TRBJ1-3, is GAGVSQSPSNKVTEKGKDVELRCDPISGHTALYWYRQSLGQGLEFLIYFQGNSAPDKSGLPSDRFSAERTGGSVSTLTIQRTQQEDSAVYLCASSLGNMVGRRSGNTIYFGEGSWLTVV.

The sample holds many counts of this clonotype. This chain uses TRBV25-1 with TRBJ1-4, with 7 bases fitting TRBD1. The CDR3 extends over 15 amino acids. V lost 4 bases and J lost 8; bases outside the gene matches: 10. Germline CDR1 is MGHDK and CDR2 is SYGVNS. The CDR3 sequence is CASSAGQGVYEKLFF. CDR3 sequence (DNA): TGTGCCAGCAGTGCTGGGCAGGGGGTTTACGAAAAACTGTTTTTT.

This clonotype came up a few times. In nucleotides, the CDR3 is TGCAGTGCTAGGGCTAGCGCCCACAATGAGCAGTTCTTC. Translated: CSARASAHNEQFF. The chain couples TRBV20-1 to TRBJ2-7; TRBD2 might be the D (6 bases). The J call may be wrong; the DNA end is better matched by TRBJ2-1. From germline, CDR1 is DFQATT and CDR2 SNEGSKA (reference sequence). This CDR3 spans 13 amino acids.

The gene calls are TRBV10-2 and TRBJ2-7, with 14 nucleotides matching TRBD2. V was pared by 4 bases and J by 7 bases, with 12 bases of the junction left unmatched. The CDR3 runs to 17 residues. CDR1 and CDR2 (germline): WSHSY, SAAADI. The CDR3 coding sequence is TGCGCCAGCAGTGCCGGACTAGCGGGGGGCGAATTACGGGAGCAGTACTTC. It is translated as CASSAGLAGGELREQYF.

CDR3 loop: CASRPTGESSYEQYF. CDR3 sequence (DNA): TGTGCCAGCAGACCGACAGGGGAAAGCTCCTACGAGCAGTACTTC. The V gene is TRBV9, the J gene TRBJ2-7; 8 bases are shared with TRBD1. The CDR3 runs 15 residues. V shed 5 bases, J shed 0 bases, and the junction held 7 bases outside the gene matches. Per the germline V gene, CDR1 is SGDLS and CDR2 is YYNGEE.

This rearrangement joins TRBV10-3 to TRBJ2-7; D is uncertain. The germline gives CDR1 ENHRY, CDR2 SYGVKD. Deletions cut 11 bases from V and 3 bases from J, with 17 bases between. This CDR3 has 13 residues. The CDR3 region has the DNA TGTGCCTGGAATCGGGCGACTCTCTACGAGCAGTACTTC. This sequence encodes CAWNRATLYEQYF.

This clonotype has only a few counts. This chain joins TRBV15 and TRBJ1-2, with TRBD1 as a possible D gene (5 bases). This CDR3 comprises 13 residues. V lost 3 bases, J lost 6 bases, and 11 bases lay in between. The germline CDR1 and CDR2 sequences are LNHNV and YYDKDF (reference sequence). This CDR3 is CATSRNRRNGYTF. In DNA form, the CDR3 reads TGTGCCACCAGCAGGAACAGGAGGAATGGCTACACCTTC.

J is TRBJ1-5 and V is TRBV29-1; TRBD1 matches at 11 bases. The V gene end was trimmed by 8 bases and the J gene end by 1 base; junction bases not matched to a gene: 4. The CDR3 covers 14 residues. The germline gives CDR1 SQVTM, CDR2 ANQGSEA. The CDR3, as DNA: TGCAGCTTGGGGACAGGGGGGAGCAATCAGCCCCAGCATTTT. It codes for CSLGTGGSNQPQHF.

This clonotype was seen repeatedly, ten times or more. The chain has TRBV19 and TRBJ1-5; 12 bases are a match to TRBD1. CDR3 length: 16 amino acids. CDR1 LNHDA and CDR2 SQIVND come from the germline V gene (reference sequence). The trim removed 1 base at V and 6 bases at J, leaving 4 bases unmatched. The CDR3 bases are TGTGCCAGTAGTATAGGGGGACAGGGGGCGAGTCAGCCCCAGCATTTT. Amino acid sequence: CASSIGGQGASQPQHF.

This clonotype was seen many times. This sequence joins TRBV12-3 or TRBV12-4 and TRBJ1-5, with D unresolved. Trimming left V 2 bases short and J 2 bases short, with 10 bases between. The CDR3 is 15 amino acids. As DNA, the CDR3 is TGTGCCAGCAGTTTATTGACTCCCCGCAATCAGCCCCAGCATTTT. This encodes CASSLLTPRNQPQHF.

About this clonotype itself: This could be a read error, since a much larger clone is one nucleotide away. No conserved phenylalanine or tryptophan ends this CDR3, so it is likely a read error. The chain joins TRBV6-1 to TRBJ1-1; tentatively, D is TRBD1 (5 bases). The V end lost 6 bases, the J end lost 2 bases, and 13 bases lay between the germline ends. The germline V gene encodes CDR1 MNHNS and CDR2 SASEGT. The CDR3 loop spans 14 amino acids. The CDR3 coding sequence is TGTGCCAGCAGGGACCTCGGGGCAAACACTGAAGCTTTCCTT. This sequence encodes CASRDLGANTEAFL.

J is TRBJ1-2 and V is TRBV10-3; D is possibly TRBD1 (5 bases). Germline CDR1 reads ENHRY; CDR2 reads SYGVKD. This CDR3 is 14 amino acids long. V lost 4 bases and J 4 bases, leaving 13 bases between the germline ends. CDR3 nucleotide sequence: TGTGCCATCAGTGGGCGGCAGGGTGTCTATGGCTACACCTTC. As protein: CAISGRQGVYGYTF.

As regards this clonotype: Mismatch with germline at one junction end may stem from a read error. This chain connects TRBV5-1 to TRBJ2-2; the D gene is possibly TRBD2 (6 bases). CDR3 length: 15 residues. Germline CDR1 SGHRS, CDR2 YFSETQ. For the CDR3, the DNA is TGCGCCAGCAGCATTCAGGTGGAGCGGGCCGGGGGGCTGTTTTTT. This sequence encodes CASSIQVERAGGLFF.

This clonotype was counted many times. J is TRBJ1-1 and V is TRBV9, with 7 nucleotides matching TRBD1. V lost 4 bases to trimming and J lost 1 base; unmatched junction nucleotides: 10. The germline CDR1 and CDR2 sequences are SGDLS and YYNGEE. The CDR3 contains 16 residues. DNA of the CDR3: TGTGCCAGCAGCCACTCTCGGGACAGCCAGAACACTGAAGCTTTCTTT. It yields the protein CASSHSRDSQNTEAFF.

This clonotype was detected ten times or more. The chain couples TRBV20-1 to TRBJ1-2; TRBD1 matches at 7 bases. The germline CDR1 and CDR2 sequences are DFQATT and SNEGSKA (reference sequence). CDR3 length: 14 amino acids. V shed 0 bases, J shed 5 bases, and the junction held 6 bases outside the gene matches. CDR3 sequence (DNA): TGCAGTGCTAGAGACCCAGGGGGGGATTATGGCTACACCTTC. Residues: CSARDPGGDYGYTF.

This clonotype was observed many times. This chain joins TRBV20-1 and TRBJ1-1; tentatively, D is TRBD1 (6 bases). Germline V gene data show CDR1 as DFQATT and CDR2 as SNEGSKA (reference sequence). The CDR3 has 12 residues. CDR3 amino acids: CRTGGGDTEAFF. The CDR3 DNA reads TGCAGGACAGGTGGTGGGGACACTGAAGCTTTCTTT.

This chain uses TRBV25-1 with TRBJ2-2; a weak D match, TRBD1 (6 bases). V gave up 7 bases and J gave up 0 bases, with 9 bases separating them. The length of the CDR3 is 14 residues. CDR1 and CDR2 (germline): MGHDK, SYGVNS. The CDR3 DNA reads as TGTGCCAGCACAGGGGCCACGAACACCGGGGAGCTGTTTTTT. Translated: CASTGATNTGELFF.

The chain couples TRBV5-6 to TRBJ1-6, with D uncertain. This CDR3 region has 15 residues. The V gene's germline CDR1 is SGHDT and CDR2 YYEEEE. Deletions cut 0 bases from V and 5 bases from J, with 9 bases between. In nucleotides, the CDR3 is TGTGCCAGCAGCTTGGCCGCAGTCAATAATTCACCCCTCCACTTT. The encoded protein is CASSLAAVNNSPLHF.

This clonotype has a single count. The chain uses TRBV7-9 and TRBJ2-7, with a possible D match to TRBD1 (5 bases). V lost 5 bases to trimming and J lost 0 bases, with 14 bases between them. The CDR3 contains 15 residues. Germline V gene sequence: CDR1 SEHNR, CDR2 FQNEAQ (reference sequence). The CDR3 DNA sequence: TGTGCCAGCAGCCCCTGGGGCCAGAGCTCCTACGAGCAGTACTTC. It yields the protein CASSPWGQSSYEQYF.

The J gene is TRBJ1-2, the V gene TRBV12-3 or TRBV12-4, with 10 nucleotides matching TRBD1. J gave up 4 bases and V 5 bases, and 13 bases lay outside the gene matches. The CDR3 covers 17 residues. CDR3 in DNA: TGTGCCAGCAGTCCCCAACCCGGGACAGGGGCCCTCTATGGCTACACCTTC. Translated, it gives CASSPQPGTGALYGYTF.

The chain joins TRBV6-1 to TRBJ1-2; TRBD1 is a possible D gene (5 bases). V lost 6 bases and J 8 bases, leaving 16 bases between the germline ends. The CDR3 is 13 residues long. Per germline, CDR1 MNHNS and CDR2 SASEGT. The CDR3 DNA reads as TGTGCCAGCAGAAACGGGGGTTTGCGCGGCTACACCTTC. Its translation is CASRNGGLRGYTF.

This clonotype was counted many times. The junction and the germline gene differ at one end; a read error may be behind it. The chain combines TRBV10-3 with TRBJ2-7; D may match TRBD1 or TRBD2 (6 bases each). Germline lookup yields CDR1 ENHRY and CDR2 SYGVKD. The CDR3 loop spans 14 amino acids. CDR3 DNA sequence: TGTGCCATCAGTGAGTCAAACGGGGGCTACGAGCAGTGCTTC. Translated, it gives CAISESNGGYEQCF.

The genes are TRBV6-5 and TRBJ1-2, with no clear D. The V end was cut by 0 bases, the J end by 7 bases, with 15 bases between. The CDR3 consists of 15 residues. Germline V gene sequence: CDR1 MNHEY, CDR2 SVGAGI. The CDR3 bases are TGTGCCAGCAGTTACTCGACGTTATGGGTTTCTGGCTACACCTTC. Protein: CASSYSTLWVSGYTF.